This record concerns one T cell receptor beta chain sequence. Its recognized antigen is unknown. The input lacks base qualities; no much larger clone sits a single base away. In the first month after transplant, blood samples were collected up to 4 times, and after that at least monthly when available. Library preparation used the immunoSEQ multiplex PCR assay. Adaptive Biotechnologies carried out high-throughput TCR-beta CDR3 sequencing of genomic DNA for most patients. The original methods were these. Adaptive's ImmunoSEQ software was the source of the TCR sequencing data for over 15 patients, while a few other patients were processed with MiXCR and VDJtools. Because the origin of CDR3 nucleotide sequences shared between donor and recipient could not be assigned, those sequences were removed. To be classed as alloreactive, a clone needed at least 2-fold expansion over unstimulated cells and a minimum CFSE-low frequency of 0.002% (template counts) or 0.001% (read counts). Clones detected in sequenced pre-transplant spleen, lymph node, or MLR CFSE-low populations of the donor or recipient were defined as mappable. Cumulative frequency of alloreactive clones was calculated as a percentage of all sequences weighted by copy number. The source is immuneACCESS, and TCRdb retained only in-frame sequences with V and J called. Part of the clones is not carried over; for the studies checked, unresolved V genes explain less than half of this, and the remainder is unexplained. The DNA was the basis for D and trimming; V, J and clone size are from that table. The sample yields around 50,000 clones; around nine tenths were counted once. The ten largest clones represent around 1.5% of the sample.

This sample is drawn from a study of graft-versus-host responses after intestinal transplantation (dated by TCRdb to about 2021). Regarding the study in general: Recipients received multivisceral, liver-intestinal, or isolated intestinal transplants. Graft-versus-host and host-versus-graft alloreactive T cell clones were tracked in the graft, circulation and bone marrow after intestinal transplantation using bulk TCR-beta CDR3 sequencing. Donor T cell macrochimerism was defined as a peak of at least 4% donor T cells among recipient peripheral blood mononuclear cells. Alloreactive clones were identified by sequencing pre-transplant mixed lymphocyte reaction products and comparing them with unstimulated pre-transplant donor and recipient T cells. All recipients received anti-thymocyte globulin induction followed by maintenance tacrolimus and steroids for about three years. The cohort enrolled approximately 24 intestinal transplant recipients including one retransplant, and a few patients lacking pretransplant specimens were excluded. Instead of going to the commercial service, samples from a few later patients were sequenced in-house on an Illumina MiSeq and processed with MiXCR.

What the research found in general, with its limitations: In the allografts of patients with donor T cell macrochimerism, GvH to HvG T cell clonal ratios were high. GvH clones were detected in recipient bone marrow, and some appeared earlier in ileal mucosa or blood, consistent with an intestinal mucosal origin. The relatively low number and heterogeneity of intestinal transplant patients limited the conclusions. Early after transplant, peak levels of circulating GvH clones were associated with declines in HvG clones.

CDR1 and CDR2 (MNHEY, SVGAGI) derive from the germline V gene. V loses 2 bases, J loses 8 bases, and the germline ends lie 12 bases apart. The CDR3, from cysteine to phenylalanine, totals 13 residues. The entry retains the CDR3 DNA only, 39 bases that are in frame from base 1. The source of this sequence is a human patient who received an intestinal transplant, so some T cells may come from the graft donor. The receptor chain draws on TRBV6-5 and TRBJ1-2; 5 matching bases give a weak D call of TRBD1. This sample comprised PBMCs, obtained 26 days after transplant. The nucleotides are TGTGCCAGCAGTTACCCTGATAGGACAGGCTACACCTTC. It specifies CASSYPDRTGYTF.